Following are 28 T cell receptor beta chains from one sample sequenced in a study of cytomegalovirus exposure and HLA in healthy donors. Using immunoSEQ multiplex PCR, the repertoire was profiled, and TCRdb retains in-frame clones only, with some absent. The repertoire holds about 280,000 clones, roughly 90% seen once, with about 0.86% in the top ten. Sequences were obtained from PBMCs. The receptors stem from a woman younger than 30 in good health and CMV-seronegative.

The chain uses TRBV6-1 and TRBJ1-5, with 7 bases lining up with TRBD1. The V segment lost 7 bases and the J segment 1 base; nucleotides outside the gene matches: 7. The CDR3 has 15 amino acids. Germline V lookup: CDR1 MNHNS, CDR2 SASEGT. The CDR3 DNA reads TGTGCCAGCACTATAGACAGGGCGAGCAATCAGCCCCAGCATTTT. The encoded protein is CASTIDRASNQPQHF.

This clone was detected only a few times. V usage is TRBV11-3 and J usage is TRBJ2-2; 8 bases match TRBD1. V gave up 5 bases and J gave up 8 bases; unmatched junction bases: 22. CDR3 length equals 19 residues. Germline V gene lookup returns CDR1 SGHNT and CDR2 YENEEA. The CDR3 nucleotides read TGTGCCAGCAGCGGACATGCGGGTACAGTCTCCCAGGGGGCGGGGGAGCTGTTTTTT. It translates to CASSGHAGTVSQGAGELFF.

The chain recombines TRBV2 with TRBJ2-1; TRBD2 agrees at 10 bases. This CDR3 contains 15 residues. With V trimmed by 7 bases and J by 7 bases, 10 bases remained unmatched. Germline-derived CDR1 and CDR2 are SNHLY and FYNNEI. In DNA, the CDR3 is TGTGCCAGCAAACTAGCGGGATTGCGGGAAAATGAGCAGTTCTTC. Its protein product is CASKLAGLRENEQFF.

CDR3 nucleotides: TGTGCCAGCAGTCCCGGACAGGGAAATCAGCCCCAGCATTTT. Its translation is CASSPGQGNQPQHF. The chain couples TRBV6-1 to TRBJ1-5, with TRBD1 matching over 8 bases. Trimming at V came to 5 bases and at J to 4 bases, leaving 4 bases not matched to a gene. The CDR3 length is 14 residues. The germline V gene encodes CDR1 MNHNS and CDR2 SASEGT.

This chain links TRBV7-2 with TRBJ2-1; unclear D gene. V lost 1 base to trimming and J lost 6 bases, with 10 bases between them. This CDR3 has 14 residues. Germline V lookup: CDR1 SGHTA, CDR2 FQGNSA. The DNA for the CDR3 is TGTGCCAGCAGCTTAGTATCGAACAGCAATGAGCAGTTCTTC. It is translated as CASSLVSNSNEQFF.

V is TRBV27 and J is TRBJ1-5; 8 nucleotides match TRBD1. With 5 bases clipped from V and 6 bases from J, the junction kept 6 bases outside the gene matches. This CDR3 region has 14 residues. CDR1 is MNHEY and CDR2 is SMNVEV in the germline V gene (reference sequence). The chain's CDR3 is CASSSTGGTQPQHF. CDR3 bases: TGTGCCAGCAGTAGTACAGGGGGAACTCAGCCCCAGCATTTT.

The chain is built from TRBV18 and TRBJ1-1; tentative D call: TRBD1 (5 bases). V was pared by 3 bases and J by 4 bases, with 15 bases between. Germline V lookup: CDR1 KGHSH, CDR2 LQKENI. The CDR3 length is 15 residues. The CDR3 sequence: CASSPLSLGGTEAFF. Written as DNA, the CDR3 is TGTGCCAGCTCACCTTTATCGCTCGGGGGCACTGAAGCTTTCTTT.

The chain uses TRBV29-1 and TRBJ2-1, with 8 bases aligning to TRBD1. There are 13 residues in the CDR3. J was trimmed by 3 bases and V by 6 bases; bases with no gene match: 4. Germline-derived CDR1 and CDR2 are SQVTM and ANQGSEA. In DNA form, the CDR3 reads TGCAGCGTGGGACAGGTCCTCTACAATGAGCAGTTCTTC. This sequence encodes CSVGQVLYNEQFF.

This chain connects TRBV11-3 to TRBJ2-7; a possible D gene is TRBD1 (5 bases). Trimming left V 2 bases short and J 2 bases short, with 7 bases between. The germline gives CDR1 SGHNT, CDR2 YENEEA. The CDR3 extends over 13 amino acids. The DNA for the CDR3 is TGTGCCAGCAGCTTAAGGGGCGCCTACGAGCAGTACTTC. Protein: CASSLRGAYEQYF.

The chain has TRBV15 and TRBJ2-1; TRBD2 matches 10 bases. V was clipped by 0 bases and J by 8 bases; unmatched bases: 4. The CDR3 runs 15 residues. Germline CDR1 reads LNHNV; CDR2 reads YYDKDF (reference sequence). The CDR3 DNA follows: TGTGCCACCAGCAGAGAGAGGACTAGCGGATATGAGCAGTTCTTC. Residues: CATSRERTSGYEQFF.

The chain combines TRBV7-3 with TRBJ1-2; a weak D match, TRBD1 (6 bases). This CDR3 is 15 amino acids long. Germline V lookup: CDR1 SGHTA, CDR2 FQGTGA. V was pared by 5 bases and J by 3 bases, with 16 bases between. The CDR3 protein is CASSPAGQFDYGYTF. CDR3 bases: TGTGCCAGCAGCCCTGCCGGACAGTTCGACTATGGCTACACCTTC.

This sequence joins TRBV19 and TRBJ1-3; D might be TRBD1 (5 bases). CDR3 length: 13 amino acids. Germline V gene lookup returns CDR1 LNHDA and CDR2 SQIVND (reference sequence). Trimming cost V 10 bases and J 0 bases, with 10 bases left between them. Written as DNA, the CDR3 is TGTGCCACCGGGGACTACTCTGGAAACACCATATATTTT. Translating gives CATGDYSGNTIYF.

This chain joins TRBV29-1 and TRBJ2-1; 7 bases are shared with TRBD1. The junction had 4 bases not matched to a gene; V was cut back by 5 bases and J by 0 bases. The CDR3 is made up of 14 amino acids. Germline CDR1 reads SQVTM; CDR2 reads ANQGSEA. The CDR3 loop reads CSVQTGSSYNEQFF. Here the CDR3 DNA reads TGCAGCGTTCAGACAGGGAGCTCCTACAATGAGCAGTTCTTC.

This chain joins TRBV28 and TRBJ2-7; 10 bases are shared with TRBD2. Per the germline V gene, CDR1 is MDHEN and CDR2 is SYDVKM. The CDR3 is made up of 14 amino acids. After removal of 10 bases from V and 3 bases from J, the junction contained 9 bases not matched to a gene. CDR3 sequence (DNA): TGTGCCACCCTCCCAGCGGGAGGGTTCTACGAGCAGTACTTC. Translated: CATLPAGGFYEQYF.

V is TRBV25-1 and J is TRBJ2-7; D remains unclear. This CDR3 is 12 amino acids long. CDR1 MGHDK and CDR2 SYGVNS come from the germline V gene. Trimming removed 5 bases from V and 7 bases from J, with 12 bases in between. CDR3 sequence reads: CASSYGLKEQYF. Written as DNA, the CDR3 is TGTGCCAGCAGTTATGGGCTCAAGGAGCAGTACTTC.

The chain combines TRBV28 with TRBJ2-7, with 7 bases lining up with TRBD2. The CDR3 runs to 15 residues. J lost 6 bases, V lost 6 bases, and 14 bases had no gene match. Germline CDR1 reads MDHEN; CDR2 reads SYDVKM. This chain's CDR3 is CASRSTNAGVSEQYF. The CDR3 coding sequence is TGTGCCAGCAGGAGTACTAATGCGGGAGTTTCCGAGCAGTACTTC.

The CDR3 nucleotides read TGCGCCAGCAGCCAAGGTCTCGGACGGACAAACAATGAGCAGTTCTTC. As protein: CASSQGLGRTNNEQFF. The chain joins TRBV4-3 to TRBJ2-1; D might be TRBD1 (5 bases). The CDR3 runs 16 residues. Between the trimmed V and J ends, which lost 1 base and 5 bases, there was a span of 15 bases. Germline V gene data show CDR1 as LGHNA and CDR2 as YSLEER.

The chain carries TRBV4-1 and TRBJ1-2; the D gene is possibly TRBD1 (5 bases). CDR1 is MGHRA and CDR2 is YSYEKL in the germline V gene. V was trimmed by 7 bases and J by 8 bases, leaving 17 bases between them. The CDR3 spans 13 residues. The CDR3 DNA reads TGCGCCAGCACCAGGGACTCTAGGGGCGGCTACACCTTC. It yields the protein CASTRDSRGGYTF.

The chain joins TRBV27 to TRBJ1-2; D is unresolved. CDR3 size: 11 residues. Trimming removed 6 bases at V and 11 bases at J, with 13 bases between. CDR1 MNHEY and CDR2 SMNVEV come from the germline V gene (reference sequence). CDR3: CASSSGRNYTF. Written as DNA, the CDR3 is TGTGCCAGCAGCTCCGGTCGAAATTACACCTTC.

The rearrangement joins TRBV6-4 to TRBJ1-6, with D possibly TRBD1 on 5 matching bases. V was cut by 5 bases and J by 7 bases, with 12 bases left in between. The CDR3 is made up of 14 amino acids. CDR1 is MRHNA, CDR2 SNTAGT, per germline. In nucleotides, the CDR3 is TGTGCCAGCAGTTTAGGGGTTTCCAATTCACCCCTCCACTTT. It translates to CASSLGVSNSPLHF.

This clone occurred once. This rearrangement joins TRBV7-2 to TRBJ1-5; no clear D gene. Trimming cost V 5 bases and J 0 bases, with 11 bases left between them. This CDR3 region has 15 residues. The V gene's germline CDR1 is SGHTA and CDR2 FQGNSA. Here the CDR3 reads CASSLGSYSNQPQHF. CDR3 coding DNA: TGTGCCAGCAGCCTAGGAAGCTATAGCAATCAGCCCCAGCATTTT.

This clone was seen once. The rearrangement uses TRBV7-8 and TRBJ2-3; TRBD2 aligns across 7 bases. Germline V CDR1 and CDR2: SGHVS, FQNEAQ. This CDR3 spans 16 amino acids. V lost 5 bases to trimming and J lost 6 bases; unmatched junction nucleotides: 14. Here the CDR3 DNA reads TGTGCCAGCAGCGCAGCCGGGGGAGGGCCTGGGGATACGCAGTATTTT. This gives the protein CASSAAGGGPGDTQYF. The complete variable domain, with remaining parts taken from reference TRBV7-8 and TRBJ2-3, reads GAGVSQSPRYKVAKRGQDVALRCDPISGHVSLFWYQQALGQGPEFLTYFQNEAQLDKSGLPSDRFFAERPEGSVSTLKIQRTQQEDSAVYLCASSAAGGGPGDTQYFGPGTRLTVL.

The chain carries TRBV10-2 and TRBJ2-5, with 12 bases that match TRBD2. The V and J ends lost 10 bases and 5 bases, in that order; junction bases with no gene match: 8. The CDR3 is 14 amino acids. In germline, CDR1 is WSHSY, CDR2 SAAADI. The CDR3 DNA reads as TGCGCCACGAGGACTAGCGGGAATAGGGAGACCCAGTACTTC. Translating gives CATRTSGNRETQYF.

The chain has TRBV9 and TRBJ2-5, with D tentatively TRBD2 (5 bases). The CDR3 has 17 residues. V was pared by 3 bases and J by 3 bases, with 21 bases between. Per the germline V gene, CDR1 is SGDLS and CDR2 is YYNGEE. The CDR3 sequence: CASSGPHHPRAEETQYF. CDR3 in DNA: TGTGCCAGCAGCGGTCCCCACCACCCGCGGGCGGAAGAGACCCAGTACTTC. The variable domain in full, completed from reference TRBV9 and TRBJ2-5, reads DSGVTQTPKHLITATGQRVTLRCSPRSGDLSVYWYQQSLDQGLQFLIQYYNGEERAKGNILERFSAQQFPDLHSELNLSSLELGDSALYFCASSGPHHPRAEETQYFGPGTRLLVL.

The rearrangement joins TRBV30 to TRBJ1-5; no clear D gene. Deletions cut 3 bases from V and 5 bases from J, with 11 bases between. Looked up from germline, CDR1 is GTSNPN and CDR2 is SVGIG (reference sequence). There are 13 residues in the CDR3. Here the CDR3 reads CAWSTAYYQPQHF. In DNA form, the CDR3 reads TGTGCCTGGAGCACAGCCTACTATCAGCCCCAGCATTTT.

This chain uses TRBV18 with TRBJ2-7, with D possibly matching TRBD1 (6 bases). Germline V gene lookup returns CDR1 KGHSH and CDR2 LQKENI. The CDR3 runs 16 residues. The V end lost 4 bases, the J end lost 3 bases, and 19 bases lay between the germline ends. The DNA of the CDR3 is TGTGCCAGCTCACTTTTGGCAGGACAGCCTAACTACGAGCAGTACTTC. Translation gives CASSLLAGQPNYEQYF. The whole variable domain, filled in from reference TRBV18 and TRBJ2-7, reads NAGVMQNPRHLVRRRGQEARLRCSPMKGHSHVYWYRQLPEEGLKFMVYLQKENIIDESGMPKERFSAEFPKEGPSILRIQQVVRGDSAAYFCASSLLAGQPNYEQYFGPGTRLTVT.

The genes are TRBV27 and TRBJ1-4; no firm D call. Germline values: CDR1 MNHEY, CDR2 SMNVEV (reference sequence). The length of the CDR3 is 14 residues. Trimming took off 6 bases at V and 2 bases at J, with 10 bases between the two ends. The chain's CDR3 is CASRTGSTNEKLFF. The CDR3 bases are TGTGCCAGCAGAACGGGATCGACTAATGAAAAACTGTTTTTT.

This chain connects TRBV28 to TRBJ2-7, with TRBD1 identical over 10 bases. CDR3 length: 14 amino acids. After removal of 0 bases from V and 5 bases from J, the junction contained 1 base not matched to a gene. The germline CDR1 and CDR2 sequences are MDHEN and SYDVKM. This chain's CDR3 is CASSLWTGGDEQYF. The CDR3 DNA follows: TGTGCCAGCAGTTTATGGACAGGGGGCGACGAGCAGTACTTC.